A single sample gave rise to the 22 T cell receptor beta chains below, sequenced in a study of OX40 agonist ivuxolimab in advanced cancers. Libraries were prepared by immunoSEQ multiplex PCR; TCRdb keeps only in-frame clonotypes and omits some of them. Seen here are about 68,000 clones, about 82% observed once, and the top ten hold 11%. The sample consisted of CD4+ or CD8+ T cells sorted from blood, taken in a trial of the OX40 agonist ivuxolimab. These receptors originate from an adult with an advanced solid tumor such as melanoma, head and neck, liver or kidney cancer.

DNA of the CDR3: TGTGCCTGGAGTGTATGGGGGGAGGGCCAGTTTGAGCAGTTCTTC. Its protein is CAWSVWGEGQFEQFF. The rearrangement joins TRBV30 to TRBJ2-1; TRBD2 matches 7 bases. The germline V gene encodes CDR1 GTSNPN and CDR2 SVGIG (reference sequence). The CDR3 has 15 residues. Trimming took 0 bases from V and 9 from J; bases not matched to a gene: 11.

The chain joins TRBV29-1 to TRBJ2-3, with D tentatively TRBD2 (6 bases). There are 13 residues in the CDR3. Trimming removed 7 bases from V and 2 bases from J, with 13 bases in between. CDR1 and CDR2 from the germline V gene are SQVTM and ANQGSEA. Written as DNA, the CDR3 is TGCAGCGCCCGACGGGGGTCCACAGATACGCAGTATTTT. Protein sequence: CSARRGSTDTQYF.

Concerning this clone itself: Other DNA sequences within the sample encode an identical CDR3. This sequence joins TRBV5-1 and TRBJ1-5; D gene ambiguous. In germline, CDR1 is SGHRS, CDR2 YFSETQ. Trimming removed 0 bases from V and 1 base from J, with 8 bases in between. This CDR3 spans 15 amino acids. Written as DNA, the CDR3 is TGCGCCAGCAGCTTGGGAGGGTACAGCAATCAGCCCCAGCATTTT. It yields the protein CASSLGGYSNQPQHF.

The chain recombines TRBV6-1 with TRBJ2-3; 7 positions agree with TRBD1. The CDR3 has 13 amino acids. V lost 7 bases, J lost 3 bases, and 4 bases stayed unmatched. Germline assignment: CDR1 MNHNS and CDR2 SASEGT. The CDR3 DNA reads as TGTGCCAGCACCCGACAGGGAACAGATACGCAGTATTTT. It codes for CASTRQGTDTQYF.

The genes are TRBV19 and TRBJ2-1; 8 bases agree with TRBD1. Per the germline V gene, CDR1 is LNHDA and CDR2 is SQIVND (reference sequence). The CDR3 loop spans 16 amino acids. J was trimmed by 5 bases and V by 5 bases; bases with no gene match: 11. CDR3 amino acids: CASSAWDRISDNEQFF. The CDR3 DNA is TGTGCCAGTAGTGCCTGGGACAGGATCTCGGACAATGAGCAGTTCTTC. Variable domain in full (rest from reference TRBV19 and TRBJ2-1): DGGITQSPKYLFRKEGQNVTLSCEQNLNHDAMYWYRQDPGQGLRLIYYSQIVNDFQKGDIAEGYSVSREKKESFPLTVTSAQKNPTAFYLCASSAWDRISDNEQFFGPGTRLTVL.

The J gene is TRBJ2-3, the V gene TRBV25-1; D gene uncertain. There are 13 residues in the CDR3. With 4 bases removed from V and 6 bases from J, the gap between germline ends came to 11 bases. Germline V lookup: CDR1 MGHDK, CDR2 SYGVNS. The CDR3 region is CASSADSRDTQYF. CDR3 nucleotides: TGTGCCAGCAGTGCGGATTCGAGGGATACGCAGTATTTT. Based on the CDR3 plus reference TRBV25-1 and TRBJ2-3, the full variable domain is EADIYQTPRYLVIGTGKKITLECSQTMGHDKMYWYQQDPGMELHLIHYSYGVNSTEKGDLSSESTVSRIRTEHFPLTLESARPSHTSQYLCASSADSRDTQYFGPGTRLTVL.

Here the CDR3 DNA reads TGTGCCAGCAGCTTGGTCTCGGGCGGGGCCTACGAGCAGTACGTC. This encodes CASSLVSGGAYEQYV. This chain links TRBV5-5 with TRBJ2-7; perhaps TRBD2 as D (6 bases). Trimming took off 0 bases at V and 2 bases at J, with 12 bases between the two ends. CDR1 SGHKS and CDR2 YYEKEE come from the germline V gene (reference sequence). This CDR3 has 15 residues.

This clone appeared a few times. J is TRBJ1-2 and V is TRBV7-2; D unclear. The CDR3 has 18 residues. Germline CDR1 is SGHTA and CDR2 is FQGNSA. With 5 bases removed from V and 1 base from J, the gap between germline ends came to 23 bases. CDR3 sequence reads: CASSLPGGRSTFNYGYTF. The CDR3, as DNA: TGTGCCAGCAGCCTCCCGGGAGGCAGGTCTACTTTTAACTATGGCTACACCTTC.

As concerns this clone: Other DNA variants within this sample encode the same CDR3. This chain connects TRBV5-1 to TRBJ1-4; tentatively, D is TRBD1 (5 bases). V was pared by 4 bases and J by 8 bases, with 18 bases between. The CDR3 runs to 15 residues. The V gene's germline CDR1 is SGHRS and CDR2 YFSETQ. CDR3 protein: CASSLGAGDAEKLFF. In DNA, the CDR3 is TGCGCCAGCAGCCTTGGGGCGGGGGATGCCGAAAAACTGTTTTTT.

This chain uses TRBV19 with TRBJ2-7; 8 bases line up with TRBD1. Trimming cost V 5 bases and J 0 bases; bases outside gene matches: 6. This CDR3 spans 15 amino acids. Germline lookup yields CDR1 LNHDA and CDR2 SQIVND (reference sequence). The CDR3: CASSFRDRSSYEQYF. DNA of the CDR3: TGTGCCAGTAGTTTCCGGGACAGGAGCTCCTACGAGCAGTACTTC.

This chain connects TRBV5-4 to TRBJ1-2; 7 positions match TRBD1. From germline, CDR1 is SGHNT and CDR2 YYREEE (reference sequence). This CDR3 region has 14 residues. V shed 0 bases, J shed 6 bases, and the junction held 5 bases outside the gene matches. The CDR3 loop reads CASSLGQGIDGYTF. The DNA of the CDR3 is TGTGCCAGCAGCTTGGGACAGGGTATTGATGGCTACACCTTC.

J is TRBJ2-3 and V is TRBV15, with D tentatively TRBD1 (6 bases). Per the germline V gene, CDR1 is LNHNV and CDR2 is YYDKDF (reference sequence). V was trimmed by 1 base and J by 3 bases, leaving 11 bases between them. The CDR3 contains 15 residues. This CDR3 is CATSRVQGYTDTQYF. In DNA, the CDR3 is TGTGCCACCAGCAGAGTACAGGGTTATACAGATACGCAGTATTTT.

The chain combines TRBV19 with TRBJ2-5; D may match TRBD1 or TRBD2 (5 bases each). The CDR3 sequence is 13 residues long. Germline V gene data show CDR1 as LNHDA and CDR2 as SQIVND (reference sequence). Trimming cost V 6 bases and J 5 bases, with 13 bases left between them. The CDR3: CASRGESGETQYF. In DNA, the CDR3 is TGTGCCAGTAGGGGGGAATCAGGGGAGACCCAGTACTTC.

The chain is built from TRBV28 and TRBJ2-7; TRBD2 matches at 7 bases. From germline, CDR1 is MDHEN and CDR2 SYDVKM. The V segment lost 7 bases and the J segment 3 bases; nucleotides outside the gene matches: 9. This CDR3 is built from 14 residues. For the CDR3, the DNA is TGTGCCAGCAAGGGCGGGAGTAGATTCTACGAGCAGTACTTC. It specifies CASKGGSRFYEQYF. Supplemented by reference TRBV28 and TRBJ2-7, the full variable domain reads DVKVTQSSRYLVKRTGEKVFLECVQDMDHENMFWYRQDPGLGLRLIYFSYDVKMKEKGDIPEGYSVSREKKERFSLILESASTNQTSMYLCASKGGSRFYEQYFGPGTRLTVT.

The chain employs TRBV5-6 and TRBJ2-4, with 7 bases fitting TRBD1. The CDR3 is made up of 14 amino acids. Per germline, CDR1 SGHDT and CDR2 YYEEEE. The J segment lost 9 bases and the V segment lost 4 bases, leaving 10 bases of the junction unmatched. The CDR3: CASSPRTGLSIQYF. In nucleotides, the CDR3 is TGTGCCAGCAGCCCCAGGACAGGTCTGTCCATTCAGTACTTC. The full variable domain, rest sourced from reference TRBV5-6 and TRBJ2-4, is DAGVTQSPTHLIKTRGQQVTLRCSPKSGHDTVSWYQQALGQGPQFIFQYYEEEERQRGNFPDRFSGHQFPNYSSELNVNALLLGDSALYLCASSPRTGLSIQYFGAGTRLSVL.

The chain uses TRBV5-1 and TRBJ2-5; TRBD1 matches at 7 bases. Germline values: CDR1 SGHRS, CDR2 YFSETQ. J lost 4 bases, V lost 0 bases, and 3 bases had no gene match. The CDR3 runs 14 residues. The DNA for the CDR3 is TGCGCCAGCAGCTTGGTTCAGGGGGTAGAGACCCAGTACTTC. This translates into CASSLVQGVETQYF.

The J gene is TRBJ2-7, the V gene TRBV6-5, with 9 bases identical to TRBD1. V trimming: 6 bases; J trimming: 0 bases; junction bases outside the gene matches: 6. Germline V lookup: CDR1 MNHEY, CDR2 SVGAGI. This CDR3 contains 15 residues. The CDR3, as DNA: TGTGCCAGCAGCCCGGGACAGGGCTACTCCTACGAGCAGTACGTC. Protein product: CASSPGQGYSYEQYV.

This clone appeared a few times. For the CDR3, the DNA is TGCGCCAGCAGCCAAGCCCTACAGGGACCCCATGAAGCTTTCTTT. Its protein is CASSQALQGPHEAFF. The chain couples TRBV4-3 to TRBJ1-1; tentative D call: TRBD1 (6 bases). Germline V gene sequence: CDR1 LGHNA, CDR2 YSLEER. With 1 base removed from V and 7 bases from J, the gap between germline ends came to 16 bases. The CDR3 contains 15 residues.

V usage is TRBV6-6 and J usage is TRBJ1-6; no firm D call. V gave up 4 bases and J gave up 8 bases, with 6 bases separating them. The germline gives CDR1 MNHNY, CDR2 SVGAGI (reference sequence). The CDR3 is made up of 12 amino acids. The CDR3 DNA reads TGTGCCAGCAGTTCTGGTTATTCACCCCTCCACTTT. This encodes CASSSGYSPLHF.

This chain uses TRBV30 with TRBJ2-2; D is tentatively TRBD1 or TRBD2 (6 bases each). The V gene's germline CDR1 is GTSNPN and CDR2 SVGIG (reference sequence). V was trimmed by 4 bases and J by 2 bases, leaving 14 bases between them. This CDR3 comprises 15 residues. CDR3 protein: CAWKTRTVNTGELFF. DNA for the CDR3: TGTGCCTGGAAGACTAGGACAGTTAACACCGGGGAGCTGTTTTTT.

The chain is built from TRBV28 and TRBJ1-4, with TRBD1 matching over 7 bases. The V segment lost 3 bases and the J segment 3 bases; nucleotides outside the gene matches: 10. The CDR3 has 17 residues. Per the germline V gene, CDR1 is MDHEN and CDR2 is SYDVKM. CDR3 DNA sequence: TGTGCCAGCAGTTTGCGGGCAGGGGGTCACGCTAATGAAAAACTGTTTTTT. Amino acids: CASSLRAGGHANEKLFF.

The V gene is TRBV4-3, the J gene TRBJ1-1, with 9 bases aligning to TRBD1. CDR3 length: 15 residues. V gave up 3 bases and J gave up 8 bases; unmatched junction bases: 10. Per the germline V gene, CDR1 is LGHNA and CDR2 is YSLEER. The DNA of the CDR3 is TGCGCCAGCAGCCAGCTCCTCGGGACAGGGCGGGAAGCTTTCTTT. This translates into CASSQLLGTGREAFF.